The present T cell receptor beta chain was sequenced within a study of CXCR3-negative and CXCR3-positive naive CD8 T cells. CD45RO-CCR7+CD27+CD95- expression identified naive CD8+ T cells. Preparation of TRB cDNA libraries relied on 5' RACE carrying UMI labels. From its re-call of the 5' RACE reads, TCRdb lists each CDR3 protein once, without DNA. This repertoire includes approximately 62,000 distinct CDR3 sequences. As concerns this clonotype: Its antigen is unknown.

The study's findings and limits: Because surface CD5 did not distinguish the naive subsets, TCR strength was inferred from TRB CDR3 properties. Cryopreservation partially decreased CXCR3 expression, and most assays used fresh PBMCs.

The sequenced sample was naive CXCR3- CD8+ T cells from blood. Subset denoted: CD45RO-CCR7+CD27+CD95- naive CD8+ T cells lacking CXCR3 (TNR3-). This receptor was obtained from a human donor in good health. Some clones in this sample may be carry-over from other donors' samples.

The CDR3 spells CASSLASEWGAYGYTF. V is TRBV5-1 and J is TRBJ1-2. Germline V gene data show CDR1 as SGHRS and CDR2 as YFSETQ. The CDR3 is made up of 16 amino acids.